The sequence of this T cell receptor beta chain was determined in a study of OX40 agonist ivuxolimab in advanced cancers. This CDR3 comprises 12 residues. V shed 6 bases, J shed 7 bases, and the junction held 2 bases outside the gene matches. Germline CDR1 reads MNHEY; CDR2 reads SVGAGI. This clone showed up just once. The protocol was immunoSEQ multiplex PCR, while the TCRdb copy is restricted to in-frame clones and leaves out a portion. Of approximately 70,000 clones listed, about 93% are singletons. This chain joins TRBV6-5 and TRBJ2-7, with 11 nucleotides matching TRBD2. The sequence derives from an adult with an advanced solid tumor such as melanoma, head and neck, liver or kidney cancer. The specimen was CD4+ or CD8+ T cells sorted from blood, collected in a trial of the OX40 agonist ivuxolimab. The CDR3 reads CASSRLAGEQYF. CDR3 nucleotide sequence: TGTGCCAGCAGCCGACTAGCGGGGGAGCAGTACTTC.